The sequence of this TCR beta chain was determined in a study of T cell repertoires in aging, cancer and after chemotherapy. Amplification of TCR beta used genomic DNA extracted from peripheral blood. This clonotype was found a few times. TRB rearrangements spanning V, D and J were amplified using mixed TRB-A/B primers. TCRdb re-derived calls from the multiplex PCR reads in MiXCR, one entry per CDR3 protein. The sample includes about 11,000 distinct CDR3 sequences, about 42% of them seen just once. CDR1 MNHNS and CDR2 SASEGT come from the germline V gene. J lost 2 bases, V lost 7 bases, and 2 bases had no gene match. The CDR3 extends over 12 amino acids.

Sequencing was done on a sample of blood. This chain connects TRBV6-1 to TRBJ2-7, with 7 bases lining up with TRBD2. This clonotype originated in a human donor in good health. The CDR3 DNA sequence: TGTGCCAGCAAGCGGGGTCCCTACGAGCAGTACTTC. It yields the protein CASKRGPYEQYF.